The 4 T cell receptor beta chains reported below all come from one sample, sequenced in a study of early T cells in non-severe SARS-CoV-2 infection. One entry per CDR3 protein results from TCRdb running MiXCR on the 5' RACE reads. The repertoire holds more than 35,000 distinct CDR3 sequences, with 3.5% to 5% as singletons. The source material was whole blood. These receptors originate from an adult who was a healthcare worker with PCR-confirmed SARS-CoV-2 infection or an uninfected control (not recorded which).

This clonotype was picked up many times. The chain couples TRBV15 to TRBJ2-7, with D unclear. V shed 0 bases and J shed 0 bases, with 6 bases lying between them. The CDR3 contains 14 residues. In germline, CDR1 is LNHNV, CDR2 YYDKDF (reference sequence). CDR3 region: CATSRDLSSYEQYF. CDR3 nucleotide sequence: TGTGCCACCAGCAGAGATTTATCCTCCTACGAGCAGTACTTC. The full variable domain, in which reference TRBV15 and TRBJ2-7 provide the parts outside the CDR3, is DAMVIQNPRYQVTQFGKPVTLSCSQTLNHNVMYWYQQKSSQAPKLLFHYYDKDFNNEADTPDNFQSRRPNTSFCFLDIRSPGLGDTAMYLCATSRDLSSYEQYFGPGTRLTVT.

The chain links TRBV5-1 to TRBJ2-3; 10 bases are shared with TRBD1. With 4 bases clipped from V and 5 bases from J, the junction kept 7 bases outside the gene matches. Germline CDR1 reads SGHRS; CDR2 reads YFSETQ. The CDR3 sequence is 15 residues long. This CDR3 is CASSPGTGVVDTQYF. The DNA of the CDR3 is TGCGCCAGCAGCCCCGGGACAGGGGTTGTAGATACGCAGTATTTT.

This clonotype has a count of ten or more. V and J are TRBV7-9 and TRBJ2-2; unclear D gene. The CDR3 is 13 residues long. Germline V lookup: CDR1 SEHNR, CDR2 FQNEAQ (reference sequence). V shed 6 bases and J shed 5 bases, with 10 bases lying between them. CDR3 protein: CASRSASTGELFF. CDR3 coding DNA: TGTGCCAGCAGGTCAGCATCAACCGGGGAGCTGTTTTTT.

The chain links TRBV2 to TRBJ1-1; D might be TRBD1 (6 bases). Between the trimmed V and J ends, which lost 5 bases and 10 bases, there was a span of 14 bases. The CDR3 runs 12 residues. Germline lookup yields CDR1 SNHLY and CDR2 FYNNEI. CDR3: CASSLTGRGAFF. CDR3 bases: TGTGCCAGCAGTCTAACAGGGAGGGGAGCTTTCTTT.